The source of this T cell receptor (beta chain) is a study of a mutant IDH1 vaccine in newly diagnosed glioma. Study-wide context: Among treated patients, 62.5% were male and about 40% female, and mean age was 40.4 years. Earlier therapy was either radiotherapy, temozolomide, or both, and most got both.

The study's findings and limits: Patients showed vaccine-induced immune responses at a rate of roughly 93%.

Method: immunoSEQ multiplex PCR; TCRdb's copy keeps in-frame clones and lacks some. The sample shows about 40,000 clones, 84% of them seen only once. The sample holds a few counts of this clone. No antigen is known for it. The V gene end was trimmed by 5 bases and the J gene end by 8 bases; junction bases not matched to a gene: 9. CDR3 length equals 15 residues. Germline values: CDR1 MNHGY, CDR2 SAAAGT. As to time point: week 11, during vaccination. Topical imiquimod accompanied each vaccine dose, which consisted of 300 ug of mutant IDH1 20-mer peptide. The chain combines TRBV6-8 with TRBJ2-2; 9 bases are a match to TRBD1. The source was PBMCs, collected from a glioma patient whose treatment included an IDH1 peptide vaccine. This TCR was recovered from a middle-aged man with glioma. DNA of the CDR3: TGTGCCAGCAGTGGGGGGGACAGGGTGCGGGGGGAGCTGTTTTTT. This translates into CASSGGDRVRGELFF.